These 22 T cell receptor beta chains came from one sample sequenced in a study of blood T cell repertoires in COVID-19. Here immunoSEQ multiplex PCR was the method, and the copy in TCRdb shows in-frame clones only, minus some. Of under 200,000 clones detected, 88% appear once; the ten largest clones hold 6.5% to 8%. The sequenced sample consisted of PBMCs or T cells enriched from blood (not recorded which). The receptor set was obtained from a woman aged 45 to 65 who had recovered from COVID-19.

The chain carries TRBV21-1 and TRBJ2-7; the D segment call TRBD1 is taken from the table without a DNA check. TRBV21-1 is a known pseudogene. This CDR3 has 15 residues. The DNA of the CDR3 is TGTGCCAGCAGCAAGAGGGGGACAGAAAACTACGAGCAGTACTTC. Its protein product is CASSKRGTENYEQYF.

The gene calls are TRBV20-1 and TRBJ1-2, with a weak D call TRBD1 (5 bases). Germline V gene lookup returns CDR1 DFQATT and CDR2 SNEGSKA (reference sequence). The CDR3 runs to 11 residues. The germline V and J ends were trimmed by 3 bases and 6 bases, with 8 bases remaining between them. CDR3 sequence: CSASGGNGYTF. CDR3 nucleotide sequence: TGCAGTGCTAGCGGGGGTAATGGCTACACCTTC.

The CDR3 sequence is CASSYQRQGNSPLHF. In DNA, the CDR3 is TGTGCCAGCAGTTACCAGCGACAGGGGAATTCACCCCTCCACTTT. The rearrangement uses TRBV6-2 or TRBV6-3 and TRBJ1-6, with 8 bases fitting TRBD1. Unmatched junction bases numbered 4, after V lost 2 bases and J lost 7 bases. Germline CDR1 MNHEY, CDR2 SVGEGT. The CDR3 contains 15 residues.

The V call is TRBV10-3, the J call TRBJ2-3; 8 bases agree with TRBD2. The junction had 7 bases not matched to a gene; V was cut back by 4 bases and J by 4 bases. Germline values: CDR1 ENHRY, CDR2 SYGVKD. This CDR3 spans 15 amino acids. The DNA of the CDR3 is TGTGCCATCAGTGGTAGCGGGGCGTCCGCAGATACGCAGTATTTT. The encoded protein is CAISGSGASADTQYF.

The count of this clone is one. The same CDR3 can be traced to other DNA sequences in this sample. V gene TRBV29-1 combines with J gene TRBJ1-1; no reliable D call. The CDR3 loop spans 12 amino acids. CDR1 and CDR2 (germline): SQVTM, ANQGSEA. Trimming stripped 4 bases from V and 0 bases from J, with 6 bases between. CDR3 region: CSVGELNTEAFF. The CDR3 nucleotides are TGCAGCGTTGGCGAGCTGAACACTGAAGCTTTCTTT.

The V call is TRBV29-1, the J call TRBJ2-2; the D gene is possibly TRBD2 (5 bases). The CDR3 has 14 amino acids. V was trimmed by 6 bases and J by 3 bases, leaving 14 bases between them. CDR1 is SQVTM and CDR2 is ANQGSEA in the germline V gene. This chain's CDR3 is CSVPDGGDTGELFF. The CDR3 DNA reads TGCAGCGTCCCCGATGGAGGAGACACCGGGGAGCTGTTTTTT.

This chain links TRBV11-3 with TRBJ1-2; 9 bases match TRBD1. Germline values: CDR1 SGHNT, CDR2 YENEEA. This CDR3 is built from 15 residues. V gave up 3 bases and J gave up 4 bases; unmatched junction bases: 6. The CDR3: CASSFPGTGRYGYTF. Here the CDR3 DNA reads TGTGCCAGCAGCTTCCCCGGGACAGGGCGCTATGGCTACACCTTC.

The chain employs TRBV9 and TRBJ2-1, with D perhaps TRBD2 (5 bases). Germline V CDR1 and CDR2: SGDLS, YYNGEE. This CDR3 comprises 13 residues. With 0 bases removed from V and 8 bases from J, the gap between germline ends came to 9 bases. DNA of the CDR3: TGTGCCAGCAGCGTAGTCACTAGGGATGAGCAGTTCTTC. Translating gives CASSVVTRDEQFF.

The DNA of the CDR3 is TGCGCCAGCAGCCAAGAGAGCGGGGGGCTTAGCACAGATACGCAGTATTTT. This codes for CASSQESGGLSTDTQYF. The chain combines TRBV4-3 with TRBJ2-3, with 9 bases identical to TRBD2. With V trimmed by 0 bases and J by 0 bases, 4 bases remained unmatched. The CDR3 covers 17 residues. Germline CDR1 reads LGHNA; CDR2 reads YSLEER.

The genes are TRBV6-6 and TRBJ1-6, with TRBD1 matching over 7 bases. The CDR3 has 14 residues. The V and J ends lost 8 bases and 5 bases, in that order; junction bases with no gene match: 6. CDR1 and CDR2 from the germline V gene are MNHNY and SVGAGI (reference sequence). CDR3 sequence: CASLWDSDNSPLHF. The CDR3 DNA sequence: TGTGCCAGCTTGTGGGACAGCGATAATTCACCCCTCCACTTT.

This clone occurred a few times. The chain joins TRBV7-9 to TRBJ1-1, with D possibly being TRBD1 (6 bases). CDR3 length equals 14 residues. Germline assignment: CDR1 SEHNR and CDR2 FQNEAQ (reference sequence). V lost 1 base and J lost 5, with 11 bases in between. The CDR3: CASSLVNRETEAFF. The CDR3 coding sequence is TGTGCCAGCAGCTTAGTCAACAGGGAGACTGAAGCTTTCTTT.

J is TRBJ1-4 and V is TRBV5-1; D possibly corresponds to TRBD1 (5 bases). Germline V gene lookup returns CDR1 SGHRS and CDR2 YFSETQ. Trimming shortened V by 3 bases and J by 7 bases, and 10 bases separated the two germline ends. The CDR3 is 13 amino acids. In nucleotides, the CDR3 is TGCGCCAGCAGCTCCCAGGGTATTGAAAAACTGTTTTTT. Its protein product is CASSSQGIEKLFF.

The rearrangement uses TRBV7-9 and TRBJ2-7; 11 bases agree with TRBD1. V trimming: 5 bases; J trimming: 3 bases; junction bases outside the gene matches: 9. The CDR3 is 16 residues long. Germline V gives CDR1 SEHNR, CDR2 FQNEAQ (reference sequence). The CDR3 region is CASSQATGTGGYEQYF. CDR3 sequence (DNA): TGTGCCAGCAGCCAGGCGACCGGGACAGGGGGCTACGAGCAGTACTTC.

The V call is TRBV29-1, the J call TRBJ2-3; D perhaps matches TRBD2 (5 bases). This CDR3 region has 16 residues. Trimming pared 4 bases from V and 4 bases from J, leaving 21 bases between. Germline lookup yields CDR1 SQVTM and CDR2 ANQGSEA. The CDR3: CSVVGSRGLAADTQYF. The CDR3 DNA follows: TGCAGCGTTGTCGGGTCGAGAGGGTTGGCTGCAGATACGCAGTATTTT.

The V and J genes are TRBV24-1 and TRBJ2-1; D is undetermined. V lost 7 bases and J 9 bases, leaving 9 bases between the germline ends. The CDR3 covers 11 residues. Germline V gene lookup returns CDR1 KGHDR and CDR2 SFDVKD. The CDR3 is CATSEISEQFF. The CDR3 bases are TGTGCCACCAGCGAAATTAGTGAGCAGTTCTTC.

As concerns this clone: Other DNA sequences within the sample encode an identical CDR3. DNA of the CDR3: TGTGCCAGCAGCTCGACAGATAGCAATCAGCCCCAGCATTTT. Residues: CASSSTDSNQPQHF. The chain uses TRBV5-8 and TRBJ1-5; a weak D match, TRBD1 (5 bases). This CDR3 is built from 14 residues. Trimming cost V 3 bases and J 0 bases, with 7 bases left between them. Looked up from germline, CDR1 is SGHTS and CDR2 is YDEGEE.

This chain uses TRBV4-1 with TRBJ2-2; 7 bases fit TRBD1. This CDR3 spans 17 amino acids. The germline V gene has CDR1 MGHRA and CDR2 YSYEKL. Trimming at V came to 0 bases and at J to 4 bases, leaving 8 bases not matched to a gene. CDR3 in amino acids: CASSQDVNRGITGELFF. The CDR3 DNA sequence: TGCGCCAGCAGCCAAGATGTGAACAGGGGAATCACCGGGGAGCTGTTTTTT.

The chain combines TRBV6-6 with TRBJ1-3; TRBD1 matches 7 bases. The CDR3 is made up of 15 amino acids. The junction had 5 bases not matched to a gene; V was cut back by 6 bases and J by 0 bases. Germline CDR1 is MNHNY and CDR2 is SVGAGI (reference sequence). The CDR3 reads CASSHRGHSGNTIYF. The CDR3 DNA follows: TGTGCCAGCAGCCACAGGGGACACTCTGGAAACACCATATATTTT.

CDR3 in amino acids: CATSRKFIDQETQYF. The CDR3 DNA is TGTGCCACCAGCAGAAAATTTATAGACCAAGAGACCCAGTACTTC. J is TRBJ2-5 and V is TRBV15, with D hard to call. Germline-derived CDR1 and CDR2 are LNHNV and YYDKDF (reference sequence). V shed 2 bases and J shed 0 bases, with 10 bases lying between them. This CDR3 region has 15 residues.

The gene calls are TRBV18 and TRBJ1-2, with D tentatively TRBD1 (6 bases). V was shortened by 5 bases and J by 3 bases, with 7 bases between the two germline ends. Germline V CDR1 and CDR2: KGHSH, LQKENI. The length of the CDR3 is 12 residues. The CDR3 protein is CASSAGDYGYTF. CDR3 bases: TGTGCCAGCTCAGCAGGGGACTATGGCTACACCTTC.

V gene TRBV7-2 combines with J gene TRBJ1-5, with D hard to call. V was shortened by 4 bases and J by 2 bases, with 12 bases between the two germline ends. Germline CDR1 is SGHTA and CDR2 is FQGNSA. The CDR3 runs to 15 residues. CDR3 nucleotides: TGTGCCAGCAGCTCTGGTCCGGAGGGCAATCAGCCCCAGCATTTT. Translation gives CASSSGPEGNQPQHF. Complete variable domain (other parts from reference TRBV7-2 and TRBJ1-5): GAGVSQSPSNKVTEKGKDVELRCDPISGHTALYWYRQSLGQGLEFLIYFQGNSAPDKSGLPSDRFSAERTGGSVSTLTIQRTQQEDSAVYLCASSSGPEGNQPQHFGDGTRLSIL.

This sequence joins TRBV6-5 and TRBJ2-1, with 9 bases matching TRBD2. With V trimmed by 9 bases and J by 3 bases, 9 bases remained unmatched. CDR3 length equals 15 residues. Germline V gives CDR1 MNHEY, CDR2 SVGAGI. CDR3 in amino acids: CARAIGAGGYNEQFF. The CDR3 coding sequence is TGTGCCAGGGCGATTGGAGCGGGGGGCTACAATGAGCAGTTCTTC.